The 30 T cell receptor beta chains in this list originate from one sample, sequenced in a study of cytomegalovirus exposure and HLA in healthy donors. PCR was performed using 60 Vbeta and 13 Jbeta primers. Produced via immunoSEQ multiplex PCR; TCRdb's table is partial and in-frame only. Counted here are 100,000 to 150,000 clones, around 80% occurring once; the ten biggest clones make up approximately 1.3%. Sequenced sample: PBMCs. These receptors all stem from a female donor in good health and CMV-seronegative.

This chain connects TRBV5-6 to TRBJ1-2; no definite D call. The CDR3 has 15 residues. V lost 0 bases to trimming and J lost 4 bases, with 13 bases between them. Looked up from germline, CDR1 is SGHDT and CDR2 is YYEEEE. The CDR3 loop reads CASSLVERKFYGYTF. CDR3 DNA: TGTGCCAGCAGCTTGGTCGAGAGAAAGTTCTATGGCTACACCTTC.

The genes are TRBV10-3 and TRBJ1-5; 7 positions agree with TRBD1. Germline V gene data show CDR1 as ENHRY and CDR2 as SYGVKD. Trimming took 3 bases from V and 0 from J; bases not matched to a gene: 5. The length of the CDR3 is 16 residues. The CDR3 spells CAISEFGTASNQPQHF. In DNA form, the CDR3 reads TGTGCCATCAGTGAATTCGGGACAGCTAGCAATCAGCCCCAGCATTTT.

The rearrangement joins TRBV27 to TRBJ1-4; 8 nucleotides agree with TRBD1. The CDR3 totals 16 residues. Germline V lookup: CDR1 MNHEY, CDR2 SMNVEV (reference sequence). J gave up 6 bases and V 2 bases, and 8 bases lay outside the gene matches. DNA for the CDR3: TGTGCCAGCAGTTTAGTGGGCAGGGGGCTTTATGAAAAACTGTTTTTT. It is translated as CASSLVGRGLYEKLFF.

This chain joins TRBV6-1 and TRBJ1-2; a weak D match, TRBD1 (5 bases). V was clipped by 4 bases and J by 4 bases, with 10 bases between them. Germline lookup yields CDR1 MNHNS and CDR2 SASEGT. The CDR3 has 13 amino acids. The CDR3 nucleotides read TGTGCCAGCAGTGGCCAGGGTATCTATGGCTACACCTTC. Translated, it gives CASSGQGIYGYTF.

The V call is TRBV28, the J call TRBJ1-4; TRBD1 matches at 7 bases. V shed 6 bases, J shed 0 bases, and the junction held 1 base outside the gene matches. Germline lookup yields CDR1 MDHEN and CDR2 SYDVKM. The length of the CDR3 is 14 residues. The CDR3 here is CASRDRSTNEKLFF. The CDR3 nucleotides read TGTGCCAGCAGGGACAGGTCAACTAATGAAAAACTGTTTTTT.

V usage is TRBV5-1 and J usage is TRBJ1-5; no clear D gene. The germline gives CDR1 SGHRS, CDR2 YFSETQ. Between the trimmed V and J ends, which lost 0 bases and 2 bases, there was a span of 6 bases. The CDR3 has 14 amino acids. The CDR3 spells CASSLAGGNQPQHF. As DNA, the CDR3 is TGCGCCAGCAGCTTGGCCGGGGGCAATCAGCCCCAGCATTTT.

This clone showed up just once. The genes are TRBV27 and TRBJ2-5; TRBD1 matches at 8 bases. Germline V CDR1 and CDR2: MNHEY, SMNVEV (reference sequence). CDR3 length equals 15 residues. Trimming took 3 bases from V and 5 from J; bases not matched to a gene: 8. Written as DNA, the CDR3 is TGTGCCAGCAGTTTCGACCCGTGGGACAGGGAGACCCAGTACTTC. This encodes CASSFDPWDRETQYF.

The V gene is TRBV6-5, the J gene TRBJ1-1; 8 nucleotides align to TRBD1. V was clipped by 6 bases and J by 4 bases; unmatched bases: 4. This CDR3 has 13 amino acids. From germline, CDR1 is MNHEY and CDR2 SVGAGI. The CDR3 DNA reads as TGTGCCAGCAGCCTCGACAGGGGCACTGAAGCTTTCTTT. It translates to CASSLDRGTEAFF.

This sequence joins TRBV5-1 and TRBJ1-4, with D perhaps TRBD1 (5 bases). Per germline, CDR1 SGHRS and CDR2 YFSETQ. This CDR3 has 14 residues. Trimming cost V 0 bases and J 8 bases, with 11 bases left between them. The CDR3 is CASSLAGAGEKLFF. CDR3 nucleotide sequence: TGCGCCAGCAGCTTGGCCGGGGCGGGGGAAAAACTGTTTTTT. The complete variable domain, with remaining parts taken from reference TRBV5-1 and TRBJ1-4, reads KAGVTQTPRYLIKTRGQQVTLSCSPISGHRSVSWYQQTPGQGLQFLFEYFSETQRNKGNFPGRFSGRQFSNSRSEMNVSTLELGDSALYLCASSLAGAGEKLFFGSGTQLSVL.

CDR3 amino acids: CASSARTGFSTYEQYF. The CDR3 region has the DNA TGTGCCAGCAGCGCGCGAACAGGGTTCTCCACCTACGAGCAGTACTTC. The genes are TRBV14 and TRBJ2-7; D is perhaps TRBD1 (6 bases). Germline CDR1 SGHDN, CDR2 FVKESK. The V and J ends lost 5 bases and 2 bases respectively, with 19 bases between them. The CDR3 is 16 residues long.

The J gene is TRBJ1-4, the V gene TRBV6-1, with a tentative D call TRBD1 (6 bases). Trimming took off 1 base at V and 4 bases at J, with 10 bases between the two ends. The CDR3 runs 15 residues. CDR1 and CDR2 (germline): MNHNS, SASEGT. Written as DNA, the CDR3 is TGTGCCAGCAGTGAAGTAGGGGGAAATAATGAAAAACTGTTTTTT. Its protein is CASSEVGGNNEKLFF.

This clone has just a few counts. The V call is TRBV7-9, the J call TRBJ2-7; TRBD1 might be the D (6 bases). From germline, CDR1 is SEHNR and CDR2 FQNEAQ (reference sequence). The germline V and J ends were trimmed by 4 bases and 2 bases, with 12 bases remaining between them. CDR3 length: 14 residues. The CDR3 region has the DNA TGTGCCAGCAGCTCATGGACAGCACCCTACGAGCAGTACTTC. This translates into CASSSWTAPYEQYF.

The gene calls are TRBV11-2 and TRBJ2-1; 7 nucleotides line up with TRBD2. The J segment lost 4 bases and the V segment lost 1 base, leaving 10 bases of the junction unmatched. This CDR3 contains 17 residues. CDR1 is SGHAT and CDR2 is FQNNGV in the germline V gene. The CDR3 spells CASSLAISGGGYNEQFF. CDR3 in DNA: TGTGCCAGCAGCTTAGCTATCTCGGGAGGAGGTTACAATGAGCAGTTCTTC.

The genes are TRBV30 and TRBJ2-6, with 7 bases identical to TRBD1. The CDR3 covers 17 residues. Trimming cost V 4 bases and J 0 bases; bases outside gene matches: 9. CDR1 and CDR2 from the germline V gene are GTSNPN and SVGIG (reference sequence). The CDR3 DNA is TGTGCCTGGATGAGGACAGGTTTGTACTCTGGGGCCAACGTCCTGACTTTC. Translated: CAWMRTGLYSGANVLTF.

This clone showed up just a few times. The rearrangement uses TRBV6-6 and TRBJ1-3, with 7 bases that match TRBD1. J was trimmed by 4 bases and V by 4 bases; bases with no gene match: 1. CDR1 is MNHNY, CDR2 SVGAGI, per germline (reference sequence). This CDR3 spans 13 amino acids. This CDR3 reads CASSLTGGNTIYF. CDR3 bases: TGTGCCAGCAGTTTGACAGGGGGAAACACCATATATTTT.

The V call is TRBV5-6, the J call TRBJ2-5; no clear D gene. The DNA end lines up better with TRBJ2-7; the J call may be wrong. The CDR3 has 14 residues. Germline lookup yields CDR1 SGHDT and CDR2 YYEEEE. The CDR3 coding sequence is TGTGCCAGCAGCCCTGGAGTAGGAGACTACGAGCAGTACTTC. Translation gives CASSPGVGDYEQYF.

This clone appeared once. This chain uses TRBV5-1 with TRBJ2-5; 8 nucleotides match TRBD1. With the DNA end fitting TRBJ2-7 better, the J assignment may be wrong. Germline CDR1 is SGHRS and CDR2 is YFSETQ. This CDR3 has 16 residues. CDR3 amino acids: CASSLPFQGARNEQYF. Here the CDR3 DNA reads TGCGCCAGCAGCTTGCCTTTCCAGGGGGCTAGGAACGAGCAGTACTTC.

The chain combines TRBV7-9 with TRBJ1-5; 7 bases are a match to TRBD1. V lost 0 bases and J lost 3; bases outside the gene matches: 2. Per germline, CDR1 SEHNR and CDR2 FQNEAQ (reference sequence). CDR3 length: 15 residues. The CDR3 nucleotides read TGTGCCAGCAGCTTAGCCGGGACAGACAATCAGCCCCAGCATTTT. Protein: CASSLAGTDNQPQHF.

This sequence joins TRBV9 and TRBJ2-1; 8 nucleotides match TRBD2. The CDR3 is 16 amino acids. Unmatched junction bases numbered 6, after V lost 0 bases and J lost 4 bases. Germline assignment: CDR1 SGDLS and CDR2 YYNGEE. DNA of the CDR3: TGTGCCAGCAGCGTAGTGGGTAGCGGGGTATACAATGAGCAGTTCTTC. It yields the protein CASSVVGSGVYNEQFF.

The V call is TRBV9, the J call TRBJ1-4, with 8 bases that match TRBD1. The junction had 5 bases not matched to a gene; V was cut back by 2 bases and J by 8 bases. Looked up from germline, CDR1 is SGDLS and CDR2 is YYNGEE. CDR3 length: 14 amino acids. CDR3 loop: CASSVRGLGEKLFF. Written as DNA, the CDR3 is TGTGCCAGCAGCGTCAGGGGGCTTGGGGAAAAACTGTTTTTT.

The chain recombines TRBV6-1 with TRBJ1-1; tentatively, D is TRBD1 (5 bases). Per germline, CDR1 MNHNS and CDR2 SASEGT. The CDR3 contains 14 residues. V shed 6 bases and J shed 3 bases, with 14 bases lying between them. CDR3 amino acids: CASSQGLGDTEAFF. The CDR3 DNA sequence: TGTGCCAGCAGCCAGGGTCTAGGGGACACTGAAGCTTTCTTT.

This clone was observed once. The V call is TRBV7-9, the J call TRBJ1-1; D gene uncertain. CDR3 length equals 13 residues. Trimming cost V 4 bases and J 1 base, with 7 bases left between them. The germline CDR1 and CDR2 sequences are SEHNR and FQNEAQ (reference sequence). The DNA for the CDR3 is TGTGCCAGCAGCTCCCTCGGGAACACTGAAGCTTTCTTT. Amino acids: CASSSLGNTEAFF.

Points on this clone: One end of the junction varies from germline; a read error may be responsible. The chain couples TRBV4-1 to TRBJ1-2; 7 bases fit TRBD1. The CDR3 is 15 amino acids. Germline lookup yields CDR1 MGHRA and CDR2 YSYEKL. CDR3 loop: CASSQARQGEYGYTF. CDR3 nucleotides: TGTGCCAGCAGCCAAGCCAGACAGGGCGAGTATGGCTACACCTTC.

The rearrangement links TRBV28 to TRBJ2-7; the D gene is possibly TRBD2 (6 bases). V shed 3 bases and J shed 3 bases, with 15 bases lying between them. Germline CDR1 is MDHEN and CDR2 is SYDVKM. The CDR3 contains 15 residues. The CDR3 here is CASSFLGGKVYEQYF. DNA for the CDR3: TGTGCCAGCAGTTTCCTCGGCGGGAAAGTCTACGAGCAGTACTTC.

The CDR3 DNA follows: TGTGCCAGCAGCCTCCAATTTCCCCGGGGGGCCAACACTGAAGCTTTCTTT. Protein: CASSLQFPRGANTEAFF. The chain joins TRBV11-1 to TRBJ1-1; TRBD1 is a possible D gene (6 bases). Germline V lookup: CDR1 SGHAT, CDR2 FQDESV (reference sequence). Between the trimmed V and J ends, which lost 5 bases and 2 bases, there was a span of 21 bases. The CDR3 covers 17 residues.

The V call is TRBV10-3, the J call TRBJ1-1; a possible D gene is TRBD1 (6 bases). Germline V lookup: CDR1 ENHRY, CDR2 SYGVKD. The V gene lost 6 bases and the J gene lost 1 base, with 12 bases spanning the gap. The length of the CDR3 is 14 residues. Here the CDR3 reads CAIRPAGANTEAFF. The DNA of the CDR3 is TGTGCCATCAGGCCCGCAGGGGCGAACACTGAAGCTTTCTTT.

V usage is TRBV29-1 and J usage is TRBJ2-2; 8 bases match TRBD2. J gave up 0 bases and V 5 bases, and 20 bases lay outside the gene matches. CDR1 and CDR2 from the germline V gene are SQVTM and ANQGSEA. This CDR3 region has 20 residues. CDR3: CSVLFNPSISGTPNTGELFF. DNA of the CDR3: TGCAGCGTTCTCTTTAACCCCTCTATTAGCGGGACCCCGAACACCGGGGAGCTGTTTTTT.

This chain uses TRBV30 with TRBJ2-7, with 11 bases matching TRBD2. This CDR3 is 13 amino acids long. The V segment lost 5 bases and the J segment 3 bases; nucleotides outside the gene matches: 3. Germline V gene sequence: CDR1 GTSNPN, CDR2 SVGIG (reference sequence). This chain's CDR3 is CAWGTSGGYEQYF. CDR3 nucleotides: TGTGCCTGGGGCACTAGCGGGGGCTACGAGCAGTACTTC.

This chain connects TRBV6-5 to TRBJ1-2, with D tentatively TRBD1 (6 bases). The CDR3 length is 13 residues. CDR1 and CDR2 from the germline V gene are MNHEY and SVGAGI. V shed 10 bases and J shed 7 bases, with 19 bases lying between them. The CDR3 DNA sequence: TGTGCCACCTCGACTGCTGGGGGCTCTGGCTACACCTTC. This encodes CATSTAGGSGYTF.

The DNA for the CDR3 is TGTGCCAGCTCACCACCGGTAAAGGTAGCGGGAGCATACGAGCAGTACTTC. Protein sequence: CASSPPVKVAGAYEQYF. V and J are TRBV18 and TRBJ2-5; 9 nucleotides align to TRBD2. The J call is doubtful: the DNA matches TRBJ2-7 better. The CDR3 is 17 amino acids. The germline CDR1 and CDR2 sequences are KGHSH and LQKENI.